These T cell receptor beta chains were read from a single sample in a study of CXCR3-negative and CXCR3-positive naive CD8 T cells. TCRdb reprocessed the 5' RACE reads and stores each CDR3 protein as one record, lacking DNA. The sample shows some 120,000 distinct CDR3 sequences, and around 0.54% sits with its ten largest clones. Material: naive CXCR3+ CD8+ T cells from blood. These receptors originate from a human donor in good health. Some clones in this sample may be carry-over from other donors' samples. The CDR3 runs from the conserved cysteine through the conserved F or W. Fields, in order: J gene, V gene, CDR3 protein.

j_call: TRBJ2-1; v_call: TRBV7-9; cdr3_aa: CASSPGGQDFYNEQFF
j_call: TRBJ2-7; v_call: TRBV20-1; cdr3_aa: CSAPSGPQQYF
j_call: TRBJ2-1; v_call: TRBV14; cdr3_aa: CASSPVGDNEQFF
j_call: TRBJ1-5; v_call: TRBV6-2/TRBV6-3; cdr3_aa: CASSYPLTGQPQHF
j_call: TRBJ2-3; v_call: TRBV19; cdr3_aa: CASSIDDSRTDTQYF
j_call: TRBJ2-5; v_call: TRBV10-3; cdr3_aa: CAISGTVQETQYF
j_call: TRBJ2-2; v_call: TRBV6-4; cdr3_aa: CASSRKRELFF
j_call: TRBJ2-1; v_call: TRBV20-1; cdr3_aa: CSAEFSGVSYNEQFF
j_call: TRBJ2-7; v_call: TRBV5-1; cdr3_aa: CASSWTGASYEQYF
j_call: TRBJ2-5; v_call: TRBV29-1; cdr3_aa: CSVEGLNVQETQYF
j_call: TRBJ2-7; v_call: TRBV19; cdr3_aa: CASSDRDGDYEQYF
j_call: TRBJ2-5; v_call: TRBV2; cdr3_aa: CATLSGGARETQYF
j_call: TRBJ2-1; v_call: TRBV6-4; cdr3_aa: CASSDGTGGNEQFF
j_call: TRBJ2-3; v_call: TRBV6-6; cdr3_aa: CASSFPGQGFPTDTQYF
j_call: TRBJ2-4; v_call: TRBV6-6; cdr3_aa: CASSYPGQVAKNIQYF
j_call: TRBJ2-1; v_call: TRBV4-1; cdr3_aa: CASSQEGGTGVSNEQFF
j_call: TRBJ2-1; v_call: TRBV12-3/TRBV12-4; cdr3_aa: CASSGLAGGNEQFF
j_call: TRBJ2-7; v_call: TRBV7-6; cdr3_aa: CASSLGGTGYEQYF
j_call: TRBJ2-1; v_call: TRBV5-1; cdr3_aa: CASSSSRNEQFF
j_call: TRBJ2-5; v_call: TRBV6-5; cdr3_aa: CASSFLEGPETQYF
j_call: TRBJ1-1; v_call: TRBV4-3; cdr3_aa: CASSHTTNYAEAFF
j_call: TRBJ2-2; v_call: TRBV6-5; cdr3_aa: CASSLLAGEDTGELFF
j_call: TRBJ2-1; v_call: TRBV29-1; cdr3_aa: CSVEDPWTENNEQFF
j_call: TRBJ2-1; v_call: TRBV4-1; cdr3_aa: CASSQDAGGEQFF
j_call: TRBJ2-7; v_call: TRBV12-3/TRBV12-4; cdr3_aa: CASSLLPPGQGDEQYF
j_call: TRBJ1-5; v_call: TRBV12-3/TRBV12-4; cdr3_aa: CASSSGGFGPQHF
j_call: TRBJ2-7; v_call: TRBV6-5; cdr3_aa: CASSYDGSSYEQYF
j_call: TRBJ1-5; v_call: TRBV7-2; cdr3_aa: CASSSTGGIQPQHF
j_call: TRBJ2-7; v_call: TRBV10-2; cdr3_aa: CASMSSGVVNEQYF
j_call: TRBJ1-1; v_call: TRBV9; cdr3_aa: CASSTGLNTEAFF
j_call: TRBJ1-2; v_call: TRBV29-1; cdr3_aa: CSVYRSVNYGYTF
j_call: TRBJ2-7; v_call: TRBV6-5; cdr3_aa: CAGSQDSRGSEQYF
j_call: TRBJ2-1; v_call: TRBV7-2; cdr3_aa: CASSQFPSSYNEQFF
j_call: TRBJ1-1; v_call: TRBV15; cdr3_aa: CATSRVGANTEAFF
j_call: TRBJ2-2; v_call: TRBV7-8; cdr3_aa: CASSPSGRLDPGELFF
j_call: TRBJ2-3; v_call: TRBV19; cdr3_aa: CASRLLASGDTQYF
j_call: TRBJ1-5; v_call: TRBV28; cdr3_aa: CASSSPTVGGPQHF
j_call: TRBJ1-1; v_call: TRBV29-1; cdr3_aa: CSVDRATKNTEAFF
j_call: TRBJ2-3; v_call: TRBV12-3/TRBV12-4; cdr3_aa: CASSTGDRSDTQYF
j_call: TRBJ2-2; v_call: TRBV10-3; cdr3_aa: CAISEFATDNTGELFF